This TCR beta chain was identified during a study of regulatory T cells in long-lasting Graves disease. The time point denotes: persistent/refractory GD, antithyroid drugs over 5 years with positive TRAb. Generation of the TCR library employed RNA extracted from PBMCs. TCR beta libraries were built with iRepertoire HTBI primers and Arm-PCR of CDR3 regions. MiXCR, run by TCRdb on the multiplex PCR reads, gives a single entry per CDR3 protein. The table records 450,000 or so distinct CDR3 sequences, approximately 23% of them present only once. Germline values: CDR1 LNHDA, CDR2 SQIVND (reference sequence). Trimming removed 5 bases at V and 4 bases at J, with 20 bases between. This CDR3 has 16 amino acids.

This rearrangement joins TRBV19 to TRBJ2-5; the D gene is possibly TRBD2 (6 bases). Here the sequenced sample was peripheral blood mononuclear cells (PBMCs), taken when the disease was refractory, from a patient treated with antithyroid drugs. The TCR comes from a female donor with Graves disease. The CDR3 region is CASSSNDGGLTETQYF. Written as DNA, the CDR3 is TGTGCCAGTAGTTCGAACGACGGAGGGCTGACAGAGACCCAGTACTTC.